The T cell receptor beta chain under discussion was sequenced for a study of early T cells in non-severe SARS-CoV-2 infection. The ends lost 3 bases at V and 6 bases at J; junction bases unmatched: 4. The CDR3 is made up of 14 amino acids. From germline, CDR1 is SGDLS and CDR2 YYNGEE. This clonotype has more than one count but fewer than ten. TCRdb reanalysed the 5' RACE reads using MiXCR and keeps one entry per CDR3 protein. In the table there are about 72,000 distinct CDR3 sequences, over 9.5% of which are singletons. This sample comprised whole blood, obtained at baseline. This TCR was recovered from an adult who was a healthcare worker with PCR-confirmed SARS-CoV-2 infection or an uninfected control (not recorded which). The rearrangement joins TRBV9 to TRBJ2-7, with TRBD2 matching 12 bases. CDR3 in amino acids: CASSGLAGVGEQYF. DNA of the CDR3: TGTGCCAGCAGCGGACTAGCGGGGGTTGGCGAGCAGTACTTC.